A single sample is the source of the 30 T cell receptor beta chains below, sequenced in a study of B cell selection in AIRE deficiency. The regulatory T cell sort gate was CD4+CD25hiCD127low/negative. Repertoires were generated with immunoSEQ multiplex PCR, while TCRdb's copy carries only in-frame clones and drops some. Of 23,000 or so clones in the sample, over 90% are singletons; the top ten hold more than 1.3%. The sample was CD4+CD25+ Tregs sorted from PBMCs. Every receptor here comes from a human donor in good health.

The chain joins TRBV11-2 to TRBJ2-7; 15 bases are shared with TRBD2. V lost 3 bases, J lost 9 bases, and 6 bases stayed unmatched. From germline, CDR1 is SGHAT and CDR2 FQNNGV. This CDR3 has 15 residues. CDR3 residues: CASSLRTSGGARQYF. Written as DNA, the CDR3 is TGTGCCAGCAGCTTGCGGACTAGCGGGGGGGCCAGGCAGTACTTC.

This CDR3 reads CASSLLANNEQFF. CDR3 nucleotide sequence: TGCGCCAGCAGCTTGTTAGCTAACAATGAGCAGTTCTTC. The chain links TRBV5-1 to TRBJ2-1; D uncertain. Germline V gives CDR1 SGHRS, CDR2 YFSETQ. V dropped 1 base and J dropped 5 bases, with 7 bases sitting between them. There are 13 residues in the CDR3.

This chain joins TRBV6-1 and TRBJ2-1, with a possible D match to TRBD1 (5 bases). Deletions cut 5 bases from V and 5 bases from J, with 16 bases between. The CDR3 contains 15 residues. Germline assignment: CDR1 MNHNS and CDR2 SASEGT. CDR3 amino acids: CASSRTGRENNEQFF. In DNA, the CDR3 is TGTGCCAGCAGTCGTACAGGAAGAGAGAACAATGAGCAGTTCTTC.

This clone was seen a few times. The chain combines TRBV19 with TRBJ1-1; D unclear. The V gene lost 5 bases and the J gene lost 3 bases, with 10 bases spanning the gap. This CDR3 contains 13 residues. Per the germline V gene, CDR1 is LNHDA and CDR2 is SQIVND (reference sequence). DNA of the CDR3: TGTGCCAGTAGTCAGACGGCGTACACTGAAGCTTTCTTT. This encodes CASSQTAYTEAFF.

J is TRBJ2-7 and V is TRBV11-2; 9 bases are a match to TRBD1. J gave up 4 bases and V 7 bases, and 8 bases lay outside the gene matches. There are 14 residues in the CDR3. Germline assignment: CDR1 SGHAT and CDR2 FQNNGV. The CDR3 loop is CASNEPGQGYEQYF. The CDR3 region has the DNA TGTGCCAGCAACGAGCCGGGACAGGGTTACGAGCAGTACTTC.

The chain recombines TRBV25-1 with TRBJ1-4; 11 bases fit TRBD1. J lost 6 bases, V lost 5 bases, and 5 bases had no gene match. Per germline, CDR1 MGHDK and CDR2 SYGVNS. This CDR3 is built from 15 residues. For the CDR3, the DNA is TGTGCCAGCAGTTCAGGGGGACAGGGGGATGAAAAACTGTTTTTT. Encoded protein: CASSSGGQGDEKLFF.

Turning to this clone: Other DNA sequences in the same sample also yield this CDR3. The chain has TRBV23-1 and TRBJ2-5, with 7 bases lining up with TRBD2. TRBV23-1 is sorted into the ORF group, with uncertain function. V dropped 3 bases and J dropped 5; count of bases not matched to a gene: 18. The length of the CDR3 is 18 residues. This CDR3 is CASSHQTRARGGRETQYF. For the CDR3, the DNA is TGCGCCAGCAGTCATCAAACCCGGGCTCGGGGAGGGCGGGAGACCCAGTACTTC.

V is TRBV6-6 and J is TRBJ2-7; weak D call: TRBD1 (5 bases). V lost 11 bases, J lost 2 bases, and 19 bases lay in between. This CDR3 has 14 residues. CDR1 is MNHNY and CDR2 is SVGAGI in the germline V gene (reference sequence). The CDR3 DNA follows: TGTGCCCCCAATTCCTCAGGACAAACCTACGAGCAGTACTTC. It encodes CAPNSSGQTYEQYF.

This chain uses TRBV7-6 with TRBJ2-1, with a possible D match to TRBD2 (6 bases). The ends were cut back, 5 bases at V and 4 bases at J, with 18 bases in the middle. Per the germline V gene, CDR1 is SGHVS and CDR2 is FNYEAQ. There are 16 residues in the CDR3. The CDR3 region has the DNA TGTGCCAGCAGCCGTAGGACTGCCGCGGGGTACAATGAGCAGTTCTTC. Translating gives CASSRRTAAGYNEQFF.

This chain joins TRBV30 and TRBJ1-1; no reliable D call. The CDR3 length is 12 residues. Trimming pared 0 bases from V and 6 bases from J, leaving 8 bases between. Germline CDR1 GTSNPN, CDR2 SVGIG (reference sequence). The chain's CDR3 is CAWSVSRAEAFF. CDR3 coding DNA: TGTGCCTGGAGTGTGAGTAGGGCTGAAGCTTTCTTT.

The chain links TRBV6-5 to TRBJ1-2; TRBD1 aligns across 8 bases. Trimming at V came to 6 bases and at J to 4 bases, leaving 10 bases not matched to a gene. Germline V gives CDR1 MNHEY, CDR2 SVGAGI. This CDR3 spans 15 amino acids. CDR3 DNA: TGTGCCAGCAGACCCCTCGGACAGGGTTTCTATGGCTACACCTTC. This translates into CASRPLGQGFYGYTF.

The V call is TRBV27, the J call TRBJ2-7, with D tentatively TRBD2 (6 bases). The CDR3 contains 13 residues. V was trimmed by 8 bases and J by 4 bases, leaving 15 bases between them. Germline V gives CDR1 MNHEY, CDR2 SMNVEV (reference sequence). The CDR3 loop reads CASGRAGRYEQYF. CDR3 sequence (DNA): TGTGCCAGCGGTAGGGCGGGGAGATACGAGCAGTACTTC.

The CDR3 reads CASSPGTTVAYEQYF. CDR3 coding DNA: TGTGCCAGCAGCCCAGGGACTACCGTCGCCTACGAGCAGTACTTC. This chain uses TRBV7-2 with TRBJ2-7; 7 nucleotides align to TRBD2. From germline, CDR1 is SGHTA and CDR2 FQGNSA. The CDR3 extends over 15 amino acids. Trimming took 5 bases from V and 2 from J; bases not matched to a gene: 9. Full variable domain (outside the CDR3, taken from reference TRBV7-2 and TRBJ2-7): GAGVSQSPSNKVTEKGKDVELRCDPISGHTALYWYRQSLGQGLEFLIYFQGNSAPDKSGLPSDRFSAERTGGSVSTLTIQRTQQEDSAVYLCASSPGTTVAYEQYFGPGTRLTVT.

The V and J genes are TRBV18 and TRBJ2-5, with a weak D call TRBD1 (5 bases). Germline lookup yields CDR1 KGHSH and CDR2 LQKENI. The CDR3 is made up of 14 amino acids. Trimming took 3 bases from V and 6 from J, leaving 14 bases between them. CDR3 residues: CASSPSASGQTQYF. DNA of the CDR3: TGTGCCAGCTCACCCTCGGCTTCAGGGCAGACCCAGTACTTC.

The chain is built from TRBV27 and TRBJ1-6; 7 nucleotides line up with TRBD1. The ends lost 4 bases at V and 8 bases at J; junction bases unmatched: 2. The CDR3 is made up of 13 amino acids. Germline assignment: CDR1 MNHEY and CDR2 SMNVEV (reference sequence). CDR3 amino acids: CASSSRGDSPLHF. For the CDR3, the DNA is TGTGCCAGCAGTTCCAGGGGGGATTCACCCCTCCACTTT.

The genes are TRBV5-1 and TRBJ2-1; the match to TRBD1 covers 7 bases. The CDR3 length is 16 residues. CDR1 is SGHRS, CDR2 YFSETQ, per germline. J was trimmed by 7 bases and V by 2 bases; bases with no gene match: 12. Written as DNA, the CDR3 is TGCGCCAGCAGCTTCTACAGGGGTCGTAATTTGAATGAGCAGTTCTTC. Protein sequence: CASSFYRGRNLNEQFF.

The chain has TRBV28 and TRBJ1-2, with D hard to call. V lost 5 bases to trimming and J lost 5 bases, with 12 bases between them. The CDR3 has 13 amino acids. Germline V gene lookup returns CDR1 MDHEN and CDR2 SYDVKM. CDR3 sequence (DNA): TGTGCCAGCAGTGCCTCCTTAGGTTATGGCTACACCTTC. This translates into CASSASLGYGYTF.

This chain uses TRBV5-1 with TRBJ2-7; D is possibly TRBD2 (5 bases). CDR3 length equals 12 residues. CDR1 and CDR2 from the germline V gene are SGHRS and YFSETQ. With 4 bases removed from V and 7 bases from J, the gap between germline ends came to 12 bases. The CDR3 here is CASSPAGVEQYF. As DNA, the CDR3 is TGCGCCAGCAGCCCTGCCGGGGTAGAGCAGTACTTC. Variable domain in full (rest from reference TRBV5-1 and TRBJ2-7): KAGVTQTPRYLIKTRGQQVTLSCSPISGHRSVSWYQQTPGQGLQFLFEYFSETQRNKGNFPGRFSGRQFSNSRSEMNVSTLELGDSALYLCASSPAGVEQYFGPGTRLTVT.

This clone appeared a single time. The chain links TRBV6-5 to TRBJ2-3; 11 bases map to TRBD2. CDR1 and CDR2 (germline): MNHEY, SVGAGI. With 6 bases clipped from V and 5 bases from J, the junction kept 4 bases outside the gene matches. The CDR3 loop spans 14 amino acids. The CDR3 sequence: CASRSSGGRDTQYF. CDR3 nucleotide sequence: TGTGCCAGCAGGTCTAGCGGGGGGCGAGATACGCAGTATTTT.

The chain uses TRBV2 and TRBJ2-6; D possibly corresponds to TRBD2 (6 bases). The V gene lost 8 bases and the J gene lost 0 bases, with 11 bases spanning the gap. Germline V CDR1 and CDR2: SNHLY, FYNNEI. The CDR3 has 15 amino acids. In DNA, the CDR3 is TGTGCCAGCGGAGGAGGGGTCTCTGGGGCCAACGTCCTGACTTTC. Its translation: CASGGGVSGANVLTF. The full variable domain, with the rest looked up from reference TRBV2 and TRBJ2-6, is EPEVTQTPSHQVTQMGQEVILRCVPISNHLYFYWYRQILGQKVEFLVSFYNNEISEKSEIFDDQFSVERPDGSNFTLKIRSTKLEDSAMYFCASGGGVSGANVLTFGAGSRLTVL.

V usage is TRBV30 and J usage is TRBJ2-7; no clear D gene. Germline values: CDR1 GTSNPN, CDR2 SVGIG (reference sequence). The length of the CDR3 is 13 residues. Trimming pared 4 bases from V and 4 bases from J, leaving 14 bases between. The CDR3 loop is CAWMYEAPYEQYF. In nucleotides, the CDR3 is TGTGCCTGGATGTATGAAGCGCCGTACGAGCAGTACTTC.

The CDR3 coding sequence is TGTGCCAGCAGTGGAGCGGGATCAAACAATGAGCAGTTCTTC. Translation: CASSGAGSNNEQFF. This sequence joins TRBV6-5 and TRBJ2-1; 7 nucleotides align to TRBD2. Trimming took 5 bases from V and 5 from J; bases not matched to a gene: 6. The germline CDR1 and CDR2 sequences are MNHEY and SVGAGI. CDR3 size: 14 residues.

This rearrangement joins TRBV5-1 to TRBJ2-1; D gene uncertain. Trimming shortened V by 0 bases and J by 5 bases, and 3 bases separated the two germline ends. The length of the CDR3 is 12 residues. Germline V CDR1 and CDR2: SGHRS, YFSETQ. The CDR3 here is CASSLEDNEQFF. The CDR3, as DNA: TGCGCCAGCAGCTTGGAGGACAATGAGCAGTTCTTC.

V is TRBV7-8 and J is TRBJ1-2; D call uncertain. This CDR3 contains 14 residues. Trimming stripped 5 bases from V and 5 bases from J, with 15 bases between. Germline V gene lookup returns CDR1 SGHVS and CDR2 FQNEAQ. The CDR3 loop reads CASSLSGGLYGYTF. In DNA form, the CDR3 reads TGTGCCAGCAGCCTGTCAGGAGGGCTATATGGCTACACCTTC.

This chain links TRBV6-1 with TRBJ2-5, with 8 bases fitting TRBD2. There are 14 residues in the CDR3. Germline assignment: CDR1 MNHNS and CDR2 SASEGT. With 6 bases clipped from V and 4 bases from J, the junction kept 7 bases outside the gene matches. For the CDR3, the DNA is TGTGCCAGCAGGCGGGGGGCCCTTCGAGAGACCCAGTACTTC. It yields the protein CASRRGALRETQYF.

The chain recombines TRBV7-2 with TRBJ1-6; tentative D call: TRBD1 (5 bases). V shed 3 bases and J shed 0 bases, with 6 bases lying between them. Germline V gene sequence: CDR1 SGHTA, CDR2 FQGNSA. The CDR3 contains 15 residues. CDR3 sequence: CASSLGRSYNSPLHF. The DNA of the CDR3 is TGTGCCAGCAGCTTGGGGCGCTCCTATAATTCACCCCTCCACTTT.

This chain connects TRBV5-1 to TRBJ2-7, with 8 bases identical to TRBD1. The V segment lost 0 bases and the J segment 0 bases; nucleotides outside the gene matches: 5. Germline values: CDR1 SGHRS, CDR2 YFSETQ. CDR3 length equals 16 residues. The CDR3 coding sequence is TGCGCCAGCAGCTTGGGGGGACAGGCGAGCTCCTACGAGCAGTACTTC. It translates to CASSLGGQASSYEQYF. The full variable domain, rest sourced from reference TRBV5-1 and TRBJ2-7, is KAGVTQTPRYLIKTRGQQVTLSCSPISGHRSVSWYQQTPGQGLQFLFEYFSETQRNKGNFPGRFSGRQFSNSRSEMNVSTLELGDSALYLCASSLGGQASSYEQYFGPGTRLTVT.

This chain links TRBV18 with TRBJ1-1, with no clear D. Trimming pared 2 bases from V and 1 base from J, leaving 14 bases between. The germline CDR1 and CDR2 sequences are KGHSH and LQKENI. There are 16 residues in the CDR3. The chain's CDR3 is CASSPYSRYTNTEAFF. The CDR3 DNA reads TGTGCCAGCTCACCATACAGTAGATATACGAACACTGAAGCTTTCTTT.

V usage is TRBV9 and J usage is TRBJ2-5, with 8 bases aligning to TRBD2. V shed 4 bases and J 5 bases; nucleotides not matched to a gene: 7. The germline gives CDR1 SGDLS, CDR2 YYNGEE. CDR3 size: 14 residues. CDR3 sequence (DNA): TGTGCCAGCAGCTTCGGACTAGCCGGCGAGACCCAGTACTTC. This encodes CASSFGLAGETQYF.

The rearrangement links TRBV5-6 to TRBJ1-2; D unclear. Germline-derived CDR1 and CDR2 are SGHDT and YYEEEE. V lost 1 base to trimming and J lost 10 bases, with 17 bases between them. There are 14 residues in the CDR3. The CDR3 bases are TGTGCCAGCAGCTTGCTGCCCGGTGAGGGAAACTACACCTTC. Protein: CASSLLPGEGNYTF.